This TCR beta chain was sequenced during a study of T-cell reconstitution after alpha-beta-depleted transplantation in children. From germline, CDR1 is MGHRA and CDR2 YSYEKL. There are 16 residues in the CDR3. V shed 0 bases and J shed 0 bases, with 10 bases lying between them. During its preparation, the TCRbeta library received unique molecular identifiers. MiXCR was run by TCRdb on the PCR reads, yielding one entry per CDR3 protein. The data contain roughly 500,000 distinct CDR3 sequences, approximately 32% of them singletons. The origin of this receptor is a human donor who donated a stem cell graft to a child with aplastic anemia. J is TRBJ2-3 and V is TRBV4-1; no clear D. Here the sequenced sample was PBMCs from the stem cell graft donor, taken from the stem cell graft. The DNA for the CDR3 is TGCGCCAGCAGCCAAGACCTAGGTCCTAGCACAGATACGCAGTATTTT. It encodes CASSQDLGPSTDTQYF.